This passage covers 21 T cell receptor beta chains from one sample sequenced in a study of shared clonotypes between healthy human individuals. Some clones are missing from TCRdb's copy, which holds only in-frame ones; the method was immunoSEQ multiplex PCR. The table shows over a million clones, with more than 60% occurring only once. The sequenced material came from memory CD4+ T cells sorted from blood. Subset defined: CD45RA-negative fraction. The receptors shown here come from a man between 18 and 29 years old in good health.

The chain has TRBV19 and TRBJ1-5; the D is unclear. From germline, CDR1 is LNHDA and CDR2 SQIVND (reference sequence). This CDR3 is 17 amino acids long. Trimming took 5 bases from V and 6 from J, leaving 23 bases between them. In DNA, the CDR3 is TGTGCCAGTAGTCCCCTCCCTAAGACAAACTTTGGTCAGCCCCAGCATTTT. This gives the protein CASSPLPKTNFGQPQHF.

In DNA, the CDR3 is TGTGCCAGCAGCACGGACAGGGGGCTTGCTTTCTTT. It yields the protein CASSTDRGLAFF. The rearrangement joins TRBV5-6 to TRBJ1-1, with 11 bases that match TRBD1. After removal of 4 bases from V and 11 bases from J, the junction contained 4 bases not matched to a gene. Germline CDR1 SGHDT, CDR2 YYEEEE. The length of the CDR3 is 12 residues.

On this clone itself: Different DNA sequences within this sample yield the same CDR3. V usage is TRBV28 and J usage is TRBJ2-3, with a tentative D call TRBD1 (5 bases). V was trimmed by 5 bases and J by 1 base, leaving 13 bases between them. Germline V gives CDR1 MDHEN, CDR2 SYDVKM. The CDR3 is made up of 15 amino acids. CDR3 nucleotide sequence: TGTGCCAGCAGTCGACCTGGGGCGGGCACAGATACGCAGTATTTT. Its protein is CASSRPGAGTDTQYF.

The rearrangement links TRBV6-5 to TRBJ1-5; D gene ambiguous. The germline V gene has CDR1 MNHEY and CDR2 SVGAGI. V lost 4 bases, J lost 1 base, and 5 bases lay in between. The CDR3 loop spans 13 amino acids. The CDR3 bases are TGTGCCAGCAGTTTTCTGAGCAATCAGCCCCAGCATTTT. Protein: CASSFLSNQPQHF.

Only a few counts were recorded for this clone. V and J are TRBV6-1 and TRBJ1-5; unclear D gene. V lost 7 bases, J lost 4 bases, and 17 bases lay in between. The CDR3 contains 15 residues. From germline, CDR1 is MNHNS and CDR2 SASEGT. The chain's CDR3 is CASTSLIGGNQPQHF. CDR3 coding DNA: TGTGCCAGCACCTCGTTAATAGGAGGGAATCAGCCCCAGCATTTT.

The chain joins TRBV27 to TRBJ1-5; tentative D call: TRBD1 (5 bases). V was cut by 2 bases and J by 5 bases, with 10 bases left in between. The germline CDR1 and CDR2 sequences are MNHEY and SMNVEV (reference sequence). CDR3 size: 14 residues. Written as DNA, the CDR3 is TGTGCCAGCAGTTTAAACAGGAACGATCAGCCCCAGCATTTT. Its protein is CASSLNRNDQPQHF.

The rearrangement uses TRBV4-3 and TRBJ1-2, with 10 bases identical to TRBD1. V was pared by 3 bases and J by 2 bases, with 6 bases of the junction left unmatched. This CDR3 has 16 residues. In germline, CDR1 is LGHNA, CDR2 YSLEER. Here the CDR3 DNA reads TGCGCCAGCAGCCAGACCCGGGACAGGGGAAACTATGGCTACACCTTC. It encodes CASSQTRDRGNYGYTF.

CDR3 amino acids: CASSLLKGTGNTGELFF. In DNA form, the CDR3 reads TGCGCCAGCAGCCTTCTCAAGGGGACAGGGAACACCGGGGAGCTGTTTTTT. The chain joins TRBV4-3 to TRBJ2-2, with TRBD1 matching 8 bases. The trim removed 4 bases at V and 1 base at J, leaving 8 bases unmatched. The germline V gene encodes CDR1 LGHNA and CDR2 YSLEER. The CDR3 contains 17 residues.

The chain recombines TRBV14 with TRBJ1-6; maybe TRBD1 (6 bases). Trimming stripped 4 bases from V and 8 bases from J, with 18 bases between. The germline V gene has CDR1 SGHDN and CDR2 FVKESK. This CDR3 region has 16 residues. The CDR3 protein is CASSLKTGSGHSPLHF. CDR3 nucleotide sequence: TGTGCCAGCAGCCTCAAAACAGGGTCGGGACATTCACCCCTCCACTTT.

V gene TRBV12-1 combines with J gene TRBJ2-2; the table names TRBD2, a call not compared with the DNA. TRBV12-1 is reported as a pseudogene. This CDR3 region has 23 residues. The CDR3 loop is CASSFPYRYSGSLPLGYTGELFF. CDR3 DNA: TGTGCCAGCAGCTTCCCGTACAGGTATAGCGGGAGTCTCCCCTTGGGTTACACCGGGGAGCTGTTTTTT.

In this sample, this clone turned up a few times. The chain has TRBV5-4 and TRBJ2-5; TRBD1 matches at 7 bases. V shed 4 bases, J shed 5 bases, and the junction held 8 bases outside the gene matches. CDR1 and CDR2 (germline): SGHNT, YYREEE (reference sequence). The CDR3 has 14 amino acids. CDR3 DNA sequence: TGTGCCAGCAGCCCGACAGGGCAGGGGGAGACCCAGTACTTC. Its translation is CASSPTGQGETQYF.

The chain joins TRBV7-2 to TRBJ1-1; tentative D call: TRBD1 (6 bases). The V and J ends lost 5 bases and 11 bases respectively, with 12 bases between them. CDR3 length: 11 residues. CDR1 is SGHTA, CDR2 FQGNSA, per germline. For the CDR3, the DNA is TGTGCCAGCAGCAGAACAGGGTTTGCTTTCTTT. It translates to CASSRTGFAFF.

The CDR3 reads CSAITTLYGYTF. The CDR3 bases are TGCAGCGCCATTACGACGCTCTATGGCTACACCTTC. The chain couples TRBV29-1 to TRBJ1-2; no firm D call. CDR1 is SQVTM and CDR2 is ANQGSEA in the germline V gene. V lost 7 bases to trimming and J lost 4 bases, with 13 bases between them. The CDR3 is made up of 12 amino acids. The variable domain in full, completed from reference TRBV29-1 and TRBJ1-2, reads SAVISQKPSRDICQRGTSLTIQCQVDSQVTMMFWYRQQPGQSLTLIATANQGSEATYESGFVIDKFPISRPNLTFSTLTVSNMSPEDSSIYLCSAITTLYGYTFGSGTRLTVV.

This chain joins TRBV14 and TRBJ1-2, with 10 bases identical to TRBD1. CDR3 length: 14 amino acids. Germline CDR1 reads SGHDN; CDR2 reads FVKESK. Unmatched junction bases numbered 6, after V lost 6 bases and J lost 5 bases. CDR3 sequence reads: CASSQRQGAYGYTF. CDR3 DNA sequence: TGTGCCAGCAGTCAAAGACAGGGGGCGTATGGCTACACCTTC.

As concerns this clone: At the DNA level, this CDR3 is encoded by other sequences in the same sample as well. The genes are TRBV4-1 and TRBJ2-4; D gene unclear. The CDR3 sequence is 15 residues long. The germline CDR1 and CDR2 sequences are MGHRA and YSYEKL. Trimming left V 4 bases short and J 0 bases short, with 10 bases between. DNA for the CDR3: TGCGCCAGCAGCCGAACCGACGGAGCCAAAAACATTCAGTACTTC. Its translation is CASSRTDGAKNIQYF.

J is TRBJ1-6 and V is TRBV7-2; D is ambiguous. This CDR3 has 15 amino acids. Germline CDR1 SGHTA, CDR2 FQGNSA. V lost 7 bases and J 7 bases, leaving 17 bases between the germline ends. CDR3 amino acids: CASKLSSGSNSPLHF. The DNA of the CDR3 is TGTGCCAGCAAGCTTAGTAGCGGTTCGAATTCACCCCTCCACTTT.

The table lists this clone with a few counts. The J gene is TRBJ1-5, the V gene TRBV19; D possibly corresponds to TRBD1 (6 bases). Trimming pared 9 bases from V and 6 bases from J, leaving 21 bases between. The CDR3 runs to 15 residues. CDR1 is LNHDA and CDR2 is SQIVND in the germline V gene (reference sequence). CDR3 nucleotides: TGTGCCAGCAGACGCGGACAGACTGCGGGTCAGCCCCAGCATTTT. It is translated as CASRRGQTAGQPQHF.

The V gene is TRBV5-8, the J gene TRBJ1-5; perhaps TRBD1 as D (5 bases). Looked up from germline, CDR1 is SGHTS and CDR2 is YDEGEE. V shed 4 bases and J shed 0 bases, with 17 bases lying between them. The CDR3 extends over 17 amino acids. The CDR3 loop reads CASSLNRGRSSNQPQHF. The CDR3 nucleotides read TGTGCCAGCAGCCTTAATCGGGGACGGAGTAGCAATCAGCCCCAGCATTTT. The variable domain in full, with the rest retrieved from reference TRBV5-8 and TRBJ1-5, is EAGVTQSPTHLIKTRGQQATLRCSPISGHTSVYWYQQALGLGLQFLLWYDEGEERNRGNFPPRFSGRQFPNYSSELNVNALELEDSALYLCASSLNRGRSSNQPQHFGDGTRLSIL.

This chain joins TRBV9 and TRBJ1-2, with 8 bases lining up with TRBD1. V shed 6 bases and J 2 bases; nucleotides not matched to a gene: 0. CDR3 length: 12 amino acids. Per germline, CDR1 SGDLS and CDR2 YYNGEE. CDR3 DNA sequence: TGTGCCAGCAACAGGGGGAACTATGGCTACACCTTC. This sequence encodes CASNRGNYGYTF.

The chain combines TRBV7-2 with TRBJ2-1, with 9 bases fitting TRBD2. This CDR3 contains 16 residues. Germline values: CDR1 SGHTA, CDR2 FQGNSA. V lost 6 bases to trimming and J lost 9 bases; unmatched junction nucleotides: 15. CDR3 coding DNA: TGTGCCAGCAGTTCCGGACGAGGGCTAGCGGGAACTGAGCAGTTCTTC. Protein: CASSSGRGLAGTEQFF.

V is TRBV23-1 and J is TRBJ1-6, with D hard to call. TRBV23-1 is labeled an ORF, and its function is uncertain. The CDR3 totals 13 residues. Trimming took 10 bases from V and 11 from J, leaving 18 bases between them. DNA for the CDR3: TGCGCCATCGACGAGGTGGGCGGGACACCCCTCCACTTT. It yields the protein CAIDEVGGTPLHF.